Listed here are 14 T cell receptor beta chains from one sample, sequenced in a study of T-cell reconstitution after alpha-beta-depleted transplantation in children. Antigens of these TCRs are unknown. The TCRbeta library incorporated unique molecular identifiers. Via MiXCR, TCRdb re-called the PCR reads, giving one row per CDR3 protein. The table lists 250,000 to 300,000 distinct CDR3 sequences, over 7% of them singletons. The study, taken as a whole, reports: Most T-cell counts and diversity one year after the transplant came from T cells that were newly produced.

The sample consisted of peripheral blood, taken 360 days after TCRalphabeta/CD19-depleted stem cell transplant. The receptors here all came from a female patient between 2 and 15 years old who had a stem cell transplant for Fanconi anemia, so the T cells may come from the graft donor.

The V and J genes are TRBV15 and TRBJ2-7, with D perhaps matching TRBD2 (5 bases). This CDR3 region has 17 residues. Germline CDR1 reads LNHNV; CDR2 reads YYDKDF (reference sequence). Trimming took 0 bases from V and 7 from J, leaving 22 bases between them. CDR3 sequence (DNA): TGTGCCACCAGCAGAGATGGCTGGGAGAGGGCCAAAGGTGAGCAGTACTTC. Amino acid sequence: CATSRDGWERAKGEQYF.

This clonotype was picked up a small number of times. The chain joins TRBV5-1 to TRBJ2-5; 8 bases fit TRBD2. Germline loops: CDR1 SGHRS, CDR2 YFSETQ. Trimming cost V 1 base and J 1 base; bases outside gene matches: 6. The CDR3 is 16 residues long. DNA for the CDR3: TGCGCCAGCAGCTTGCCCCGGGGGGGCGGCCAAGAGACCCAGTACTTC. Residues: CASSLPRGGGQETQYF.

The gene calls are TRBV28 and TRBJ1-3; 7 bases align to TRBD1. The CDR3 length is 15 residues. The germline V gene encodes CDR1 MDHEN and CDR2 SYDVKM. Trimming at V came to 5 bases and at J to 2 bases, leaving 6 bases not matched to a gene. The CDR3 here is CASSLTGVPGNTIYF. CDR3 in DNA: TGTGCCAGCAGTCTCACAGGGGTACCTGGAAACACCATATATTTT.

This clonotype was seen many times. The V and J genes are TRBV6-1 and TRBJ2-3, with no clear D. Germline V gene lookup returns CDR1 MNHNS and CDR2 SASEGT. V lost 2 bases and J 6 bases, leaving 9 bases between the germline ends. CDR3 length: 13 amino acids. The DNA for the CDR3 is TGTGCCAGCAGTGAAATCGGTGGGGATACGCAGTATTTT. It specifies CASSEIGGDTQYF.

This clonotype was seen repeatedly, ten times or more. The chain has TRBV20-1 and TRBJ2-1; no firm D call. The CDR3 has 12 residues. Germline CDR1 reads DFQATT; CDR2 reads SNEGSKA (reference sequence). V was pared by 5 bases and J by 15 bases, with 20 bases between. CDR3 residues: CSAPPVSSNPFF. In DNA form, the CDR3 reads TGCAGTGCTCCCCCGGTTAGCTCGAATCCGTTCTTC.

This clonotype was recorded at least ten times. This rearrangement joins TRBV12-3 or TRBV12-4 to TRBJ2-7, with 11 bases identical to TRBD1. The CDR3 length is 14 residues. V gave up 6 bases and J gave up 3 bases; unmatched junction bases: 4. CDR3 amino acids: CASRRGQGGYEQYF. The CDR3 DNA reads TGTGCCAGCAGACGGGGACAGGGGGGCTACGAGCAGTACTTC.

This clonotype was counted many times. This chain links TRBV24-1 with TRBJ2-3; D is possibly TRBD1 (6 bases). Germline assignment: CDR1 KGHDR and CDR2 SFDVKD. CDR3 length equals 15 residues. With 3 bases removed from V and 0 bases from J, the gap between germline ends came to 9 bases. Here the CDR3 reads CATSDRTVSTDTQYF. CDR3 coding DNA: TGTGCCACCAGTGATAGGACAGTGAGCACAGATACGCAGTATTTT.

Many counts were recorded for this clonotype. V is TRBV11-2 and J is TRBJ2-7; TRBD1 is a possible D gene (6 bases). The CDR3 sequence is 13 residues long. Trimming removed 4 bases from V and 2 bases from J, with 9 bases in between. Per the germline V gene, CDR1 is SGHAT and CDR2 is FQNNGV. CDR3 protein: CASSSRTAYEQYV. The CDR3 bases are TGTGCCAGCAGCTCCCGGACAGCCTACGAGCAGTACGTC.

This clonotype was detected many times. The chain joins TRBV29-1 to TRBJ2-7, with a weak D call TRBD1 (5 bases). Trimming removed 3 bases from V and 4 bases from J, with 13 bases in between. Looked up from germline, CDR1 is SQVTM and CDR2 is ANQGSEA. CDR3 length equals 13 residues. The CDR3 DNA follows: TGCAGCGTTGATGCTGGCAGGGAATACGAGCAGTACTTC. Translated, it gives CSVDAGREYEQYF.

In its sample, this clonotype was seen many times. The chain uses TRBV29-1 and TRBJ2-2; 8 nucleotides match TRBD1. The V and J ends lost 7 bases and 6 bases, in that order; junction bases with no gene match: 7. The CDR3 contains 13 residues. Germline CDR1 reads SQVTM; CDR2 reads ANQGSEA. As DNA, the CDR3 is TGCAGCGGAAACAGGGGGGACTCCGGGGAGCTGTTTTTT. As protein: CSGNRGDSGELFF.

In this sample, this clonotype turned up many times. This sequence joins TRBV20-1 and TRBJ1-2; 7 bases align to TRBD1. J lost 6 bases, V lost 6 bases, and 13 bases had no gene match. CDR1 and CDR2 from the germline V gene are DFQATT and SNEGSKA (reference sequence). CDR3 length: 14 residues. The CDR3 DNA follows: TGCAGTGCCCCCGCCTTAGACAGGGCACATGGCTACACCTTC. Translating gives CSAPALDRAHGYTF.

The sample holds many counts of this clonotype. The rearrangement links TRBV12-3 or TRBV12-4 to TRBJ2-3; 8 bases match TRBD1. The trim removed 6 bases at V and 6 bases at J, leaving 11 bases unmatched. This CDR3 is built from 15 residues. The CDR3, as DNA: TGTGCCAGCAGATCTCAGGGGGCCCTCTTGGATACGCAGTATTTT. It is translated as CASRSQGALLDTQYF.

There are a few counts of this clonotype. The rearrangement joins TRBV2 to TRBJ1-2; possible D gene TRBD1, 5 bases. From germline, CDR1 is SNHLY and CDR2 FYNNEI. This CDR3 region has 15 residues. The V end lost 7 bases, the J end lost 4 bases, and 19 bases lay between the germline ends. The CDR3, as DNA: TGTGCCAGCATCTCTCGAGAGGAGGGGCCCTATGGCTACACCTTC. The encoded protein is CASISREEGPYGYTF.

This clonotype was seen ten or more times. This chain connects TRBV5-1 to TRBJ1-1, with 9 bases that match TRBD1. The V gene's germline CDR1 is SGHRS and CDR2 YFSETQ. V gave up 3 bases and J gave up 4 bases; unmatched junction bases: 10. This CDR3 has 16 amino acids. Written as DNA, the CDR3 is TGCGCCAGCAGCTCGGTATGGGACAGGGAGGGCACTGAAGCTTTCTTT. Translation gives CASSSVWDREGTEAFF.